The 32 T cell receptor beta chains below come from one sample, sequenced in a study of T-cell reconstitution after alpha-beta-depleted transplantation in children. Unique molecular identifiers were incorporated when the TCRbeta library was constructed. One entry per CDR3 protein results from TCRdb running MiXCR on the PCR reads. In the table there are under 450,000 distinct CDR3 sequences, roughly 15% of which are singletons. Specimen: PBMCs, collected from the stem cell graft. The source is a human donor who donated a stem cell graft to a child with Fanconi anemia.

This clonotype was counted between two and nine times. CDR3 sequence (DNA): TGTGCCAGCAGCTCCGGGACTGGGGAGCAGTACTTC. Its translation is CASSSGTGEQYF. The genes are TRBV7-2 and TRBJ2-7; tentative D call: TRBD2 (6 bases). The CDR3 has 12 residues. V was shortened by 4 bases and J by 7 bases, with 11 bases between the two germline ends. In germline, CDR1 is SGHTA, CDR2 FQGNSA.

This clonotype was observed a few times. The rearrangement links TRBV6-1 to TRBJ2-5; possibly TRBD1 for D (6 bases). Trimming took off 6 bases at V and 2 bases at J, with 16 bases between the two ends. Germline assignment: CDR1 MNHNS and CDR2 SASEGT. The CDR3 covers 15 residues. The CDR3 loop is CASSGARTAQETQYF. CDR3 nucleotide sequence: TGTGCCAGCAGCGGGGCGAGGACAGCACAAGAGACCCAGTACTTC.

This clonotype turned up a few times. V is TRBV7-2 and J is TRBJ1-1; D perhaps matches TRBD1 (5 bases). CDR1 SGHTA and CDR2 FQGNSA come from the germline V gene. CDR3 size: 14 residues. Trimming took off 5 bases at V and 3 bases at J, with 13 bases between the two ends. CDR3 protein: CASSRGSGHTEAFF. CDR3 DNA sequence: TGTGCCAGCAGCAGAGGGTCGGGGCACACTGAAGCTTTCTTT.

This chain joins TRBV7-9 and TRBJ1-5, with TRBD1 matching over 7 bases. Germline-derived CDR1 and CDR2 are SEHNR and FQNEAQ (reference sequence). The CDR3 is 15 amino acids. V gave up 3 bases and J gave up 3 bases; unmatched junction bases: 5. The CDR3 here is CASSFSGTDNQPQHF. CDR3 sequence (DNA): TGTGCCAGCAGCTTTTCCGGGACAGACAATCAGCCCCAGCATTTT. The full variable domain, in which reference TRBV7-9 and TRBJ1-5 provide the parts outside the CDR3, is DTGVSQNPRHKITKRGQNVTFRCDPISEHNRLYWYRQTLGQGPEFLTYFQNEAQLEKSRLLSDRFSAERPKGSFSTLEIQRTEQGDSAMYLCASSFSGTDNQPQHFGDGTRLSIL.

The chain employs TRBV5-1 and TRBJ2-5; maybe TRBD2 (6 bases). This CDR3 has 14 amino acids. V was clipped by 0 bases and J by 7 bases, with 13 bases between them. Germline V gives CDR1 SGHRS, CDR2 YFSETQ. The CDR3 coding sequence is TGCGCCAGCAGCTTGGAGAGGCAGGAGGGGACCCAGTACTTC. This encodes CASSLERQEGTQYF.

This clonotype appeared many times. This rearrangement joins TRBV7-2 to TRBJ2-3; 9 bases align to TRBD2. The trim removed 6 bases at V and 1 base at J, leaving 8 bases unmatched. This CDR3 contains 16 residues. Germline lookup yields CDR1 SGHTA and CDR2 FQGNSA. The CDR3 nucleotides are TGTGCCAGCAGTTCCCAGCGGGGGGTAGGCACAGATACGCAGTATTTT. This codes for CASSSQRGVGTDTQYF.

The chain uses TRBV29-1 and TRBJ2-7; TRBD2 might be the D (6 bases). The CDR3 extends over 14 amino acids. Trimming left V 4 bases short and J 6 bases short, with 19 bases between. The germline V gene encodes CDR1 SQVTM and CDR2 ANQGSEA. The CDR3 spells CSVVVVAREVEQYF. The CDR3, as DNA: TGCAGCGTTGTGGTCGTCGCCAGGGAGGTCGAGCAGTACTTC.

The genes are TRBV11-2 and TRBJ2-4; D gene uncertain. The CDR3 consists of 13 residues. V lost 1 base, J lost 11 bases, and 12 bases lay in between. Germline lookup yields CDR1 SGHAT and CDR2 FQNNGV. The CDR3 sequence is CASSLVAGDFQYF. The CDR3, as DNA: TGTGCCAGCAGCTTAGTTGCCGGTGACTTTCAGTACTTC.

This clonotype was counted many times. CDR3 in amino acids: CASKPPHNYGYTF. CDR3 in DNA: TGTGCCAGTAAACCGCCTCACAACTATGGCTACACCTTC. V and J are TRBV19 and TRBJ1-2, with D unclear. CDR1 and CDR2 from the germline V gene are LNHDA and SQIVND (reference sequence). CDR3 size: 13 residues. The V and J ends lost 7 bases and 2 bases respectively, with 11 bases between them.

This chain uses TRBV6-5 with TRBJ2-5, with D maybe TRBD2 (5 bases). Trimming pared 3 bases from V and 3 bases from J, leaving 20 bases between. Looked up from germline, CDR1 is MNHEY and CDR2 is SVGAGI. This CDR3 spans 17 amino acids. The CDR3 coding sequence is TGTGCCAGCAGTTATTGGACGAGGGAGCCCTTAAAAGAGACCCAGTACTTC. Amino acid sequence: CASSYWTREPLKETQYF.

The chain carries TRBV5-1 and TRBJ1-3; perhaps TRBD1 as D (6 bases). Germline V gene data show CDR1 as SGHRS and CDR2 as YFSETQ. Trimming removed 4 bases at V and 3 bases at J, with 20 bases between. The CDR3 extends over 17 amino acids. The CDR3 DNA is TGCGCCAGCAGCCAGGGGACAAAATCCCGCGGTGGAAACACCATATATTTT. Translating gives CASSQGTKSRGGNTIYF.

This clonotype was seen ten or more times. The gene calls are TRBV5-1 and TRBJ2-2; unclear D gene. Between the trimmed V and J ends, which lost 4 bases and 6 bases, there was a span of 10 bases. The CDR3 loop spans 13 amino acids. The germline V gene has CDR1 SGHRS and CDR2 YFSETQ. The chain's CDR3 is CASSPEVPGELFF. The CDR3 coding sequence is TGCGCCAGCAGCCCAGAAGTCCCCGGGGAGCTGTTTTTT.

The chain links TRBV5-1 to TRBJ2-1; 7 bases are shared with TRBD1. Germline V gene sequence: CDR1 SGHRS, CDR2 YFSETQ. This CDR3 is built from 20 residues. With V trimmed by 4 bases and J by 4 bases, 23 bases remained unmatched. The CDR3 protein is CASSLTRDSYSSSIYNEQFF. The CDR3 nucleotides are TGCGCCAGCAGCCTAACCCGGGACAGCTATAGCTCGTCCATATACAATGAGCAGTTCTTC.

Here the CDR3 DNA reads TGTGCCAGCAGCGCCGGGCCTTCGGACACTGAAGCTTTCTTT. This gives the protein CASSAGPSDTEAFF. This chain uses TRBV5-5 with TRBJ1-1; D gene uncertain. V was pared by 4 bases and J by 3 bases, with 13 bases between. Germline V lookup: CDR1 SGHKS, CDR2 YYEKEE (reference sequence). CDR3 size: 14 residues.

Only a few counts were recorded for this clonotype. The V and J genes are TRBV27 and TRBJ1-1; D perhaps matches TRBD1 (5 bases). Germline V gene sequence: CDR1 MNHEY, CDR2 SMNVEV (reference sequence). Deletions cut 7 bases from V and 0 bases from J, with 21 bases between. The CDR3 extends over 17 amino acids. The chain's CDR3 is CASKNGAGGSMNTEAFF. CDR3 bases: TGTGCCAGCAAGAATGGGGCAGGCGGGTCCATGAACACTGAAGCTTTCTTT.

This clonotype was recorded at least ten times. J is TRBJ1-1 and V is TRBV5-1; tentatively, D is TRBD1 (6 bases). The CDR3 extends over 14 amino acids. V lost 4 bases to trimming and J lost 6 bases, with 16 bases between them. CDR1 is SGHRS and CDR2 is YFSETQ in the germline V gene. CDR3 DNA sequence: TGCGCCAGCAGCCTAACAGGGCTGGGTGCTGAAGCTTTCTTT. It specifies CASSLTGLGAEAFF.

This clonotype was seen more than once but under ten times. This chain uses TRBV18 with TRBJ1-1; D not resolved. Germline V gene data show CDR1 as KGHSH and CDR2 as LQKENI. Trimming removed 2 bases from V and 0 bases from J, with 10 bases in between. CDR3 size: 15 residues. The CDR3 DNA reads TGTGCCAGCTCACCAGCCGTAGGTATGAACACTGAAGCTTTCTTT. Its translation: CASSPAVGMNTEAFF. Full variable domain (missing parts from reference TRBV18 and TRBJ1-1): NAGVMQNPRHLVRRRGQEARLRCSPMKGHSHVYWYRQLPEEGLKFMVYLQKENIIDESGMPKERFSAEFPKEGPSILRIQQVVRGDSAAYFCASSPAVGMNTEAFFGQGTRLTVV.

This chain uses TRBV7-6 with TRBJ2-1, with 8 bases fitting TRBD2. The CDR3 runs 16 residues. J lost 4 bases, V lost 2 bases, and 7 bases had no gene match. Germline V gene lookup returns CDR1 SGHVS and CDR2 FNYEAQ. Here the CDR3 DNA reads TGTGCCAGCAGCTTAAGTACAGCGGGAGCTTACAATGAGCAGTTCTTC. This gives the protein CASSLSTAGAYNEQFF.

This clonotype was picked up many times. This chain joins TRBV11-2 and TRBJ2-2, with D unclear. The CDR3 consists of 13 residues. Looked up from germline, CDR1 is SGHAT and CDR2 is FQNNGV. Trimming pared 6 bases from V and 3 bases from J, leaving 8 bases between. The chain's CDR3 is CASSPPYTGELFF. CDR3 DNA: TGTGCCAGCAGTCCTCCCTACACCGGGGAGCTGTTTTTT.

There are a few counts of this clonotype. The rearrangement uses TRBV20-1 and TRBJ2-7; TRBD1 agrees at 7 bases. This CDR3 is 14 amino acids long. CDR1 and CDR2 from the germline V gene are DFQATT and SNEGSKA (reference sequence). V shed 0 bases, J shed 1 base, and the junction held 3 bases outside the gene matches. The CDR3 spells CSARDQDRSYEQYF. The CDR3 DNA sequence: TGCAGTGCTAGAGATCAGGACAGGTCCTACGAGCAGTACTTC.

This clonotype was seen a few times. The V gene is TRBV3-1, the J gene TRBJ1-2; TRBD1 agrees at 7 bases. In germline, CDR1 is LGHDT, CDR2 YNNKEL (reference sequence). The CDR3 has 15 amino acids. The V and J ends lost 4 bases and 1 base, in that order; junction bases with no gene match: 6. DNA for the CDR3: TGTGCCAGCAGCCTTACGGGACAGAGTAACTATGGCTACACCTTC. Its protein is CASSLTGQSNYGYTF.

This clonotype turned up a few times. The J gene is TRBJ2-4, the V gene TRBV12-3 or TRBV12-4; D not resolved. V lost 1 base to trimming and J lost 0 bases, with 4 bases between them. The CDR3 runs to 14 residues. CDR3 nucleotide sequence: TGTGCCAGCAGTTTAGGCGAAGCCAAAAACATTCAGTACTTC. It is translated as CASSLGEAKNIQYF.

A few counts support this clonotype. In DNA, the CDR3 is TGCGCCAGCCGCGACCCGGGACAGGGGAGAGATACGCAGTATTTT. This encodes CASRDPGQGRDTQYF. The chain employs TRBV5-1 and TRBJ2-3; 10 bases are a match to TRBD1. The length of the CDR3 is 15 residues. V lost 7 bases and J lost 5; bases outside the gene matches: 10. CDR1 SGHRS and CDR2 YFSETQ come from the germline V gene.

This clonotype was picked up a small number of times. The rearrangement uses TRBV6-5 and TRBJ1-4, with D unclear. Germline V gene lookup returns CDR1 MNHEY and CDR2 SVGAGI. Trimming cost V 2 bases and J 7 bases, with 17 bases left between them. The CDR3 is made up of 16 amino acids. The CDR3 sequence: CASSYDLSWQAEKLFF. The DNA of the CDR3 is TGTGCCAGCAGTTACGATCTTTCGTGGCAGGCTGAAAAACTGTTTTTT.

J is TRBJ2-7 and V is TRBV11-3; a weak D match, TRBD1 (5 bases). Between the trimmed V and J ends, which lost 2 bases and 0 bases, there was a span of 14 bases. Germline V gene lookup returns CDR1 SGHNT and CDR2 YENEEA. This CDR3 comprises 16 residues. CDR3 amino acids: CASSLNRQPNSYEQYV. The CDR3 DNA reads as TGTGCCAGCAGCTTAAATCGACAGCCAAACTCCTACGAGCAGTACGTC.

In its sample, this clonotype was seen many times. This chain links TRBV5-1 with TRBJ2-2; no reliable D call. Trimming cost V 2 bases and J 7 bases, with 15 bases left between them. This CDR3 region has 15 residues. Germline assignment: CDR1 SGHRS and CDR2 YFSETQ. The CDR3 bases are TGCGCCAGCAGCTTCGGCGGATGGCCGGGCGGGGAGCTGTTTTTT. Encoded protein: CASSFGGWPGGELFF.

The V call is TRBV6-1, the J call TRBJ2-6, with D perhaps matching TRBD2 (5 bases). CDR3 size: 18 residues. The V gene lost 4 bases and the J gene lost 0 bases, with 16 bases spanning the gap. CDR1 and CDR2 (germline): MNHNS, SASEGT. The CDR3 reads CASSAEGRGISGANVLTF. The CDR3, as DNA: TGTGCCAGCAGTGCTGAAGGGAGAGGGATCTCTGGGGCCAACGTCCTGACTTTC.

This clonotype was seen only a few times. The chain joins TRBV28 to TRBJ2-3; TRBD1 agrees at 7 bases. CDR1 and CDR2 (germline): MDHEN, SYDVKM. The CDR3 length is 16 residues. After removal of 4 bases from V and 1 base from J, the junction contained 8 bases not matched to a gene. This CDR3 reads CASSSIHGTGTDTQYF. CDR3 in DNA: TGTGCCAGCAGTTCGATACACGGGACAGGCACAGATACGCAGTATTTT.

The sample holds many counts of this clonotype. In nucleotides, the CDR3 is TGTGCCAGCAGCAAAGGACAGGTCTACGAGCAGTACTTC. It yields the protein CASSKGQVYEQYF. The chain recombines TRBV5-4 with TRBJ2-7, with 7 bases aligning to TRBD1. V gave up 4 bases and J gave up 3 bases; unmatched junction bases: 4. Germline loops: CDR1 SGHNT, CDR2 YYREEE (reference sequence). This CDR3 is 13 amino acids long.

This clonotype came up many times. Here the CDR3 reads CASSRIGLVNTGELFF. The CDR3 DNA sequence: TGTGCCAGCAGTCGAATTGGACTAGTGAACACCGGGGAGCTGTTTTTT. The V gene is TRBV28, the J gene TRBJ2-2, with 7 bases matching TRBD2. The CDR3 consists of 16 residues. Germline V gene sequence: CDR1 MDHEN, CDR2 SYDVKM. Trimming cost V 5 bases and J 1 base; bases outside gene matches: 7. Based on the CDR3 plus reference TRBV28 and TRBJ2-2, the full variable domain is DVKVTQSSRYLVKRTGEKVFLECVQDMDHENMFWYRQDPGLGLRLIYFSYDVKMKEKGDIPEGYSVSREKKERFSLILESASTNQTSMYLCASSRIGLVNTGELFFGEGSRLTVL.

The sample holds a few counts of this clonotype. This chain uses TRBV11-1 with TRBJ1-1; perhaps TRBD1 as D (5 bases). Deletions cut 4 bases from V and 6 bases from J, with 15 bases between. The CDR3 loop spans 14 amino acids. The germline CDR1 and CDR2 sequences are SGHAT and FQDESV (reference sequence). CDR3 nucleotide sequence: TGTGCCAGCAGCTCCCGGGGCAGGGACGCTGAAGCTTTCTTT. Amino acid sequence: CASSSRGRDAEAFF. Looking up the rest from reference TRBV11-1 and TRBJ1-1 gives the full variable domain: EAEVAQSPRYKITEKSQAVAFWCDPISGHATLYWYRQILGQGPELLVQFQDESVVDDSQLPKDRFSAERLKGVDSTLKIQPAELGDSAMYLCASSSRGRDAEAFFGQGTRLTVV.

The table lists this clonotype with a few counts. The chain employs TRBV5-1 and TRBJ2-2; possibly TRBD1 for D (6 bases). Germline assignment: CDR1 SGHRS and CDR2 YFSETQ. V was pared by 2 bases and J by 0 bases, with 14 bases between. The CDR3 has 17 residues. The CDR3 region has the DNA TGCGCCAGCAGCTTTCGGCCCAGGACAGCGAACACCGGGGAGCTGTTTTTT. It codes for CASSFRPRTANTGELFF.